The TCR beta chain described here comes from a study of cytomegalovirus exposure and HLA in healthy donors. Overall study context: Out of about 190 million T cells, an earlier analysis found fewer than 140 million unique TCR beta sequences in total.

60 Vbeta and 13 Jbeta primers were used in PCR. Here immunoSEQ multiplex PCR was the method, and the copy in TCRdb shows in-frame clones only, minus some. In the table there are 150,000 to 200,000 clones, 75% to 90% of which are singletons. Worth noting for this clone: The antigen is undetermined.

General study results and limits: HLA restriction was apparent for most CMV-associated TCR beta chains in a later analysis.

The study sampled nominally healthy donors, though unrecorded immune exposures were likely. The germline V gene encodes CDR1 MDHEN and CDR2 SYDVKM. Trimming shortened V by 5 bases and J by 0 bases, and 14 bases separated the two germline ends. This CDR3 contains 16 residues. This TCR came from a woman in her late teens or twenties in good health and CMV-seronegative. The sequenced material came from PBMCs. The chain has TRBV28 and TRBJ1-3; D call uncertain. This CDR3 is CASSPLSANSGNTIYF. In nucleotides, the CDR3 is TGTGCCAGCAGTCCTTTGAGCGCAAACTCTGGAAACACCATATATTTT.